This T cell receptor (beta chain) stems from a study of CD8+CD57+ T cells in acquired aplastic anemia (dated by TCRdb to the late 2010s). For the wider study: On average, sorted CD4+ and CD8+ cells yielded around 3.1 ug of extracted DNA, with a range of 0.2 to 27.4 ug. Healthy donor samples averaged roughly 9.9 million reads for CD4+ and 11.0 million for CD8+ cells. Paper-wide results and their limitations: No significant difference in CD8+ Simpson's diversity was found between patients and healthy controls (P=0.060). Some 27 CD8+ CDR3 sequences were found in both patients and controls but appeared to be highly expressed in patients and within the immunodominant clones of the patients.

Profiling of TCR beta VDJ combinations and CDR3 sequences used genomic DNA as the template. An Illumina HiSeq 2000 was used for TCR repertoire sequencing. As for the authors' bioinformatics: TRBV/TRBJ rearrangement plots, CDR3 size and DJ length profiles, and Simpson's diversity index were used to evaluate the repertoires. The most abundant DNA sequence in the deep sequencing data was defined as the immunodominant clone. CDR3 amino acid sequences were checked for sharing across subjects and were also compared against the VDJdb database and published repertoires. The public reads were reanalyzed by TCRdb: fastp trimming at Q25, MiXCR alignment, in-frame beta chains only. Each entry is one CDR3 protein sequence, shown with its most common DNA and genes. In this record, the V and J calls reflect TCRdb's handling and not the investigators' own analysis. The sample table shows 200,000 to 250,000 distinct CDR3 sequences, and approximately 60% are seen once. The ten largest clones add up to 25% to 30% of the sample.

The table lists this clonotype with a few counts. It lacks a known antigen. No base-level quality is on record; no much larger clone is a single base apart. TCR repertoires of sorted CD4+ and CD8+ blood T cells from severe aplastic anemia patients and healthy subjects were deep-sequenced in the study. Ficoll-Paque density gradient centrifugation was used to isolate peripheral blood mononuclear cells. Before DNA extraction, CD4+ and CD8+ T cells were sorted by FACS or by magnetic beads. Based on the germline V gene, the CDR1 and CDR2 sequences are SGDLS and YYNGEE. Germline trimming amounts to 4 bases on V and 7 bases on J, with 9 as the count of junction bases outside the gene matches. The cysteine opens and the phenylalanine closes a CDR3 of 15 amino acids. Just CDR3 DNA is preserved here, 45 bases in frame from base 1.

Recombination joined TRBV9 with TRBJ2-7; 12 central nucleotides agree with TRBD2. The sequencing sample was made of sorted CD4+, CD8+, or CD8+CD57+ T cells (not recorded which) from PBMCs. The TCR was taken from a human donor in good health. CDR3 reads: CASSMASGGAWEQYF. The bases read TGTGCCAGCAGCATGGCTAGCGGGGGGGCATGGGAGCAGTACTTC.